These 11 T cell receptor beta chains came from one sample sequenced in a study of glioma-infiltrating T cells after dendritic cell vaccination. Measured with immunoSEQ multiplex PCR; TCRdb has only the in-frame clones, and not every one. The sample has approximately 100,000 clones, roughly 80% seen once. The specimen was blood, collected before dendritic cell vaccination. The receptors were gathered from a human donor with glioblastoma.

CDR3 nucleotide sequence: TGTGCCAGCAGCGTAGGGGTTCGGGGTAGAGATACGCAGTATTTT. This codes for CASSVGVRGRDTQYF. J is TRBJ2-3 and V is TRBV9; the D gene is possibly TRBD2 (5 bases). CDR1 and CDR2 (germline): SGDLS, YYNGEE. Trimming cost V 0 bases and J 5 bases, with 13 bases left between them. The CDR3 length is 15 residues.

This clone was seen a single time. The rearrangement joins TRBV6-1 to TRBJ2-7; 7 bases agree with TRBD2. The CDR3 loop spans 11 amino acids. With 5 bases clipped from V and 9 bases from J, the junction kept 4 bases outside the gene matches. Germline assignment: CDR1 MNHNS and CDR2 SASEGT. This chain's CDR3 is CASSYGGRQYF. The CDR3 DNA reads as TGTGCCAGCAGTTACGGGGGGAGGCAGTACTTC.

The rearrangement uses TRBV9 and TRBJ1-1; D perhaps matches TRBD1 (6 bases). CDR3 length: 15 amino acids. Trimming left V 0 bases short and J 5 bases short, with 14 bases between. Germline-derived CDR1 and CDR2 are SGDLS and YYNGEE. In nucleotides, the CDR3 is TGTGCCAGCAGCGTAGGTCTGGGGGCGCGAACTGAAGCTTTCTTT. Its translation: CASSVGLGARTEAFF.

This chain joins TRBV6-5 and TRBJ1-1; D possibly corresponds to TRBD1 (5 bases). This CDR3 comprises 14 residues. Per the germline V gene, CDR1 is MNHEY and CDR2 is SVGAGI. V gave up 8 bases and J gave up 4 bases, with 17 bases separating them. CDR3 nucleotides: TGTGCCAGCGGGCAGGGATTGCGAGGCACTGAAGCTTTCTTT. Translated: CASGQGLRGTEAFF.

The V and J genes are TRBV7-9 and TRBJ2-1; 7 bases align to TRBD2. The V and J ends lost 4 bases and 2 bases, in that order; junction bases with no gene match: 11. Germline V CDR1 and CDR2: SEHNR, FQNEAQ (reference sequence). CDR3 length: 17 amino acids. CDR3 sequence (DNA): TGTGCCAGCAGCTCTTCTTGGGGGGGTTCCACCTACAATGAGCAGTTCTTC. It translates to CASSSSWGGSTYNEQFF.

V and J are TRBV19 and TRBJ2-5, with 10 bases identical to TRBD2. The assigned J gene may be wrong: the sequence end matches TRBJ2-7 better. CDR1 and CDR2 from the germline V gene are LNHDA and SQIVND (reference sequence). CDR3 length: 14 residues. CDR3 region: CASSPGTSVYEQYF. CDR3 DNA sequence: TGTGCCAGTAGTCCCGGGACTAGCGTGTACGAGCAGTACTTC.

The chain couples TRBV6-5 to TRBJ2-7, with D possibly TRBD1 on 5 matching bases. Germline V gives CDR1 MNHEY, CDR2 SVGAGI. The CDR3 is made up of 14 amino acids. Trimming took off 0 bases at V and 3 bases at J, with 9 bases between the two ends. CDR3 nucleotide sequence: TGTGCCAGCAGTTACTCGTCTCAGGGCTACGAGCAGTACTTC. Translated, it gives CASSYSSQGYEQYF.

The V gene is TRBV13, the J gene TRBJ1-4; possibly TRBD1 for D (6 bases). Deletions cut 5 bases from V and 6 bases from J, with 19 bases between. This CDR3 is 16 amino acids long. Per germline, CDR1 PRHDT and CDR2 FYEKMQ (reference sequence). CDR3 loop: CASSPKGGDPYEKLFF. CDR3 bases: TGTGCCAGCAGCCCAAAAGGGGGGGATCCCTATGAAAAACTGTTTTTT. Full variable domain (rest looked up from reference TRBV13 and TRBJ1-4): AAGVIQSPRHLIKEKRETATLKCYPIPRHDTVYWYQQGPGQDPQFLISFYEKMQSDKGSIPDRFSAQQFSDYHSELNMSSLELGDSALYFCASSPKGGDPYEKLFFGSGTQLSVL.

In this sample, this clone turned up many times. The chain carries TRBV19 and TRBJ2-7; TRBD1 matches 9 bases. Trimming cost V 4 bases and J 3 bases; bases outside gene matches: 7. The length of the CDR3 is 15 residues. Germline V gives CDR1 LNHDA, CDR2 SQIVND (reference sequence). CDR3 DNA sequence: TGTGCCAGTAGTACTTCCGGGACAGGGATCTACGAGCAGTACTTC. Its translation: CASSTSGTGIYEQYF.

The CDR3 bases are TGTGCCAGCAGTGTTAGGACTAGCGGGGCCCTAGGTGGGGCCAACGTCCTGACTTTC. It specifies CASSVRTSGALGGANVLTF. This sequence joins TRBV27 and TRBJ2-6; 12 nucleotides match TRBD2. This CDR3 spans 19 amino acids. The V gene's germline CDR1 is MNHEY and CDR2 SMNVEV (reference sequence). V dropped 5 bases and J dropped 3; count of bases not matched to a gene: 11.

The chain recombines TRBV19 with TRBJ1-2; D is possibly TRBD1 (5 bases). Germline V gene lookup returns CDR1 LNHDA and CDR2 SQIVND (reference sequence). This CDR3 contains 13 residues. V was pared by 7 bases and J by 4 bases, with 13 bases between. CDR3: CASKSDIIYGYTF. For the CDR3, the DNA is TGTGCCAGTAAATCGGACATAATCTATGGCTACACCTTC.